What follows are 3 T cell receptor beta chains derived from one specimen sequenced in a study of CD8 T cells in Susac syndrome. A quantity of about 0.5 to 1 ug RNA underwent reverse transcription using random hexamers. TCRdb fed the immunoSEQ multiplex PCR reads into MiXCR, producing one record per CDR3 protein. The profile shows about 200,000 distinct CDR3 sequences, about 90% of them singletons. The sample comprised CD8+ T cells from PBMCs. The receptors originated from a human donor with multiple sclerosis.

The chain recombines TRBV6-5 with TRBJ2-7; D gene uncertain. V was pared by 8 bases and J by 6 bases, with 8 bases between. The germline gives CDR1 MNHEY, CDR2 SVGAGI. The CDR3 length is 10 residues. The CDR3 here is CASGKGEQYF. The CDR3 DNA sequence: TGTGCCAGCGGGAAAGGCGAGCAGTACTTC.

The chain carries TRBV11-2 and TRBJ2-5; D uncertain. The CDR3 totals 15 residues. Trimming shortened V by 2 bases and J by 1 base, and 11 bases separated the two germline ends. Germline CDR1 and CDR2: SGHAT and FQNNGV. CDR3 sequence reads: CASSLRARFQETQYF. For the CDR3, the DNA is TGTGCCAGCAGCTTACGAGCCAGGTTCCAAGAGACCCAGTACTTC.

CDR3 sequence: CASSFVSTESYEQYF. The CDR3 DNA sequence: TGTGCCAGCAGCTTCGTATCTACAGAATCCTACGAGCAGTACTTC. V usage is TRBV7-9 and J usage is TRBJ2-7; D remains unclear. V lost 3 bases and J lost 1, with 13 bases in between. The CDR3 is 15 amino acids. CDR1 and CDR2 (germline): SEHNR, FQNEAQ (reference sequence).